Here is one T cell receptor (beta chain) with its context. The clone's antigen remains unknown. No base quality values were provided; no much bigger clone lies one nucleotide off. The CDR3 goes from the cysteine to the phenylalanine over 16 residues. Solely the CDR3 DNA is kept, with 48 bases framed from the first base. V has 4 bases trimmed and J has 0 bases trimmed; junction bases matching no gene number 7. CDR1 SGDLS and CDR2 YYNGEE were looked up in the germline V gene. The data derive from a study of blood T cell repertoires in COVID-19 (dated by TCRdb to the early 2020s). Describing the broader study: Samples covering the acute and convalescent phases of COVID-19 were provided by collaborators in the United States, Italy and Spain. The prospective study material was composed of cDNA or gDNA derived from T cells, B-cell-depleted T cells, or PBMCs. Deeply sampled blood TCRbeta repertoires from subjects exposed to, actively infected with, or recovered from COVID-19 were included in the dataset. The repertoires were released in a freely available public database meant as a resource for research on the immune response to SARS-CoV-2. The samples were drawn from the first 160 participants of the ongoing ImmuneRACE study and from under 1,500 subjects provided by 6 global collaborators. Nearly every sample came with metadata listing a de-identified subject ID, COVID-19 status, age in years and sex. Where available, HLA class I and class II types were taken from metadata supplied by the sample provider and were not determined by assay-based typing. Points the paper makes about the study in general: The quantity of clinical and demographic metadata differed by source and by participant and was supplied without curation.

TCRbeta CDR3 regions were amplified from genomic DNA using the immunoSEQ Assay, a bias-controlled multiplex PCR. As for the authors' bioinformatics: Within the assay, amplification of reference gene primers was used to estimate how many nucleated cells each sample contained. Sequence reads were collapsed and filtered to measure the absolute abundance of every unique TCRbeta CDR3 rearrangement. For each sample, productive Simpson clonality was calculated as the square root of Simpson's diversity index over productive rearrangements. The table was pulled from immuneACCESS by TCRdb, which kept in-frame rearrangements only. Such tables lose some clones; where checked, under half of the loss comes from unresolved V genes, and the rest has no known cause. The DNA gave D and trimming, while V, J and clone size come from that table. Counted in this sample were approximately 75,000 clones; more than 75% of them appeared once. 7% to 9% of the sample rests with the top ten.

The collaborating institutions used their own protocols to collect whole blood in K2EDTA tubes. For TCRbeta analysis, collaborators shipped samples in one of three forms: frozen whole blood, isolated PBMCs, or DNA extracted from either of those sample types. The TCR comes from a human donor in a cohort sampled during active COVID-19. The rearrangement combines TRBV9 with TRBJ2-5, and TRBD2 aligns with 9 junction nucleotides. The sample taken for sequencing was peripheral blood. The sequenced DNA: TGTGCCAGCAGCACCATAGCGGGGGCGTACCAAGAGACCCAGTACTTC. Translation gives CASSTIAGAYQETQYF.